This T cell receptor (beta chain) was found in a study of identical twins. General study points: These conclusions were based on statistical analysis (cross-sectional, not following the same donors).

With respect to this clonotype: The antigen remains undetermined.

TCRdb fed the 5' RACE reads into MiXCR, producing one record per CDR3 protein. This table holds 500,000 to 550,000 distinct CDR3 sequences, 20% to 25% found once. The CDR3 has 13 amino acids. The germline V and J ends were trimmed by 4 bases and 5 bases, with 14 bases remaining between them. The germline gives CDR1 DFQATT, CDR2 SNEGSKA (reference sequence). These data also featured in a second study, about T cells expressing NK-cell markers. That investigation notes: Among eight sequenced donors, seven carried HCMV seropositivity while one was seronegative. No clear determination of HCMV specificity was made for expanded NKG2C+ T cell clones.

The clonotype was recovered from a woman aged 18-35 years in good health. The specimen sequenced was CD4+ T cells sorted from blood. This chain links TRBV20-1 with TRBJ2-5, with D uncertain. CDR3 nucleotides: TGCAGTGCTATTGCCCGGCTCGGGGAGACCCAGTACTTC. It yields the protein CSAIARLGETQYF.